This TCR beta chain was recovered during a study of T cell repertoires in cytomegalovirus infection. Germline assignment: CDR1 SGDLS and CDR2 YYNGEE. CDR3 length equals 15 residues. J lost 10 bases, V lost 0 bases, and 9 bases had no gene match. This clonotype was counted a few times. From the reads, TCRdb called clonotypes with MiXCR, one entry per CDR3 protein. The table lists roughly 230,000 distinct CDR3 sequences, approximately 24% of them singletons. The chain is built from TRBV9 and TRBJ1-1; 10 nucleotides line up with TRBD1. Sequences were obtained from CD8+ T cells from PBMCs. This sequence originates from a human donor in good health (CMV status not recorded). Some clones in this sample may be carry-over from other donors' samples. CDR3 amino acids: CASSVARDRGGGAFF. CDR3 bases: TGTGCCAGCAGCGTAGCTCGGGACAGGGGAGGTGGAGCTTTCTTT.